Below, one TCR beta chain is given with its context. This specimen comes from a study of blood T cell repertoires in COVID-19. Overall study context: Italy, Spain and the United States were the sources of the convalescent and acute COVID-19 samples. PBMCs, B-cell-depleted T cells, or T cells provided the cDNA or gDNA that made up the material.

Methods used by the authors: Cell counts per sample came from amplifying reference gene primers. Sequenced by immunoSEQ multiplex PCR; TCRdb stores in-frame clones only, minus some. That table gives V, J and clone size, and the DNA gave D and trimming. In the table there are about 280,000 clones, over 80% of which are singletons. Germline loops: CDR1 MRHNA, CDR2 SNTAGT. V shed 6 bases, J shed 2 bases, and the junction held 16 bases outside the gene matches. This CDR3 spans 19 amino acids. The V and J genes are TRBV6-4 and TRBJ2-2; TRBD2 matches 9 bases. This clonotype originated in a woman aged 30 to 39 with acute COVID-19. The specimen was PBMCs or T cells enriched from blood (not recorded which). CDR3 nucleotides: TGTGCCAGCAGCAGAACACTAGCGGGTTTGGGTAGAAACACCGGGGAGCTGTTTTTT. Translated: CASSRTLAGLGRNTGELFF.